Each of the 13 T cell receptor beta chains below was sequenced from the same sample in a study of shared clonotypes between healthy human individuals. Sequencing used immunoSEQ multiplex PCR; TCRdb keeps in-frame clones, though not all of them. The sample holds 2 million to 3 million clones; 80% to 95% are singletons and the top ten take approximately 0.35%. The sequenced material came from naive CD4+ T cells from PBMCs. As for subset: CD45RA+ positively selected. These receptors came from a man aged 18-30 years in good health. Some clones in this sample may be carry-over from other donors' samples.

The rearrangement joins TRBV7-9 to TRBJ1-1; 7 bases fit TRBD1. This CDR3 is built from 13 residues. Germline V gene sequence: CDR1 SEHNR, CDR2 FQNEAQ (reference sequence). J was trimmed by 11 bases and V by 5 bases; bases with no gene match: 11. DNA for the CDR3: TGTGCCAGCAGCCCCGGACAGGATTGGGCGGCTTTCTTT. Encoded protein: CASSPGQDWAAFF.

This chain joins TRBV7-2 and TRBJ1-2, with 8 bases that match TRBD1. The V and J ends lost 5 bases and 1 base, in that order; junction bases with no gene match: 6. Germline V gene data show CDR1 as SGHTA and CDR2 as FQGNSA. This CDR3 spans 15 amino acids. CDR3 coding DNA: TGTGCCAGCAGCCACGGGACAGGAGATAACTATGGCTACACCTTC. It encodes CASSHGTGDNYGYTF.

This clone was seen more than once but under ten times. The rearrangement uses TRBV10-3 and TRBJ2-7, with D unclear. Trimming shortened V by 4 bases and J by 6 bases, and 7 bases separated the two germline ends. The V gene's germline CDR1 is ENHRY and CDR2 SYGVKD. CDR3 length equals 11 residues. Here the CDR3 DNA reads TGTGCCATCAGTGGATTTGGCGAGCAGTACTTC. It encodes CAISGFGEQYF.

J is TRBJ1-5 and V is TRBV27; TRBD1 is a possible D gene (6 bases). CDR3 size: 15 residues. Between the trimmed V and J ends, which lost 6 bases and 0 bases, there was a span of 12 bases. Germline V gene lookup returns CDR1 MNHEY and CDR2 SMNVEV (reference sequence). The CDR3 DNA is TGTGCCAGCAGGACAGGTGAACATAGCAATCAGCCCCAGCATTTT. Protein sequence: CASRTGEHSNQPQHF.

The V and J genes are TRBV5-1 and TRBJ2-5; 10 positions match TRBD2. The V segment lost 5 bases and the J segment 3 bases; nucleotides outside the gene matches: 10. Germline CDR1 and CDR2: SGHRS and YFSETQ. The CDR3 totals 16 residues. The CDR3 DNA follows: TGCGCCAGCAGTAACCTAGCGGGAGTATTCGAAGAGACCCAGTACTTC. Its protein product is CASSNLAGVFEETQYF.

This clone was counted once. The chain joins TRBV7-3 to TRBJ2-1; 7 positions agree with TRBD1. Trimming took 4 bases from V and 10 from J; bases not matched to a gene: 13. The CDR3 is 15 residues long. Germline V gives CDR1 SGHTA, CDR2 FQGTGA. The CDR3 region has the DNA TGTGCCAGCAGCTCTTTGACAGGGTCTCATGCGGAGCAGTTCTTC. Encoded protein: CASSSLTGSHAEQFF.

The chain links TRBV28 to TRBJ1-5, with D maybe TRBD1 (5 bases). CDR1 and CDR2 from the germline V gene are MDHEN and SYDVKM. The CDR3 runs to 15 residues. V was cut by 2 bases and J by 3 bases, with 11 bases left in between. The CDR3 sequence is CASSLPGPNNQPQHF. The CDR3 nucleotides are TGTGCCAGCAGTTTACCAGGGCCGAACAATCAGCCCCAGCATTTT.

V gene TRBV6-5 combines with J gene TRBJ2-3, with a weak D call TRBD1 (6 bases). From germline, CDR1 is MNHEY and CDR2 SVGAGI. V lost 6 bases, J lost 3 bases, and 10 bases lay in between. There are 13 residues in the CDR3. The CDR3 sequence: CASRDSATDTQYF. The CDR3 DNA sequence: TGTGCCAGCAGGGACAGCGCTACAGATACGCAGTATTTT.

This clone has just a few counts. The V call is TRBV30, the J call TRBJ2-5, with 10 nucleotides matching TRBD2. The trim removed 5 bases at V and 4 bases at J, leaving 10 bases unmatched. This CDR3 is built from 15 residues. Germline V CDR1 and CDR2: GTSNPN, SVGIG (reference sequence). This CDR3 reads CAWGPGLARGETQYF. CDR3 nucleotide sequence: TGTGCCTGGGGCCCGGGACTAGCGAGGGGAGAGACCCAGTACTTC.

This sequence joins TRBV5-1 and TRBJ2-1, with a tentative D call TRBD1 (5 bases). CDR3 length: 13 amino acids. With 4 bases removed from V and 6 bases from J, the gap between germline ends came to 11 bases. Germline lookup yields CDR1 SGHRS and CDR2 YFSETQ. For the CDR3, the DNA is TGCGCCAGCAGCCAGCGCCAGGGCAATGAGCAGTTCTTC. This translates into CASSQRQGNEQFF.

This chain uses TRBV19 with TRBJ2-1; a weak D match, TRBD1 (6 bases). V was trimmed by 6 bases and J by 16 bases, leaving 19 bases between them. This CDR3 is built from 12 residues. Germline V gene data show CDR1 as LNHDA and CDR2 as SQIVND (reference sequence). The CDR3 loop reads CASSVRGGDVFF. The DNA of the CDR3 is TGTGCCAGTAGCGTGCGAGGGGGTGACGTTTTCTTC. The full variable domain, completed using reference TRBV19 and TRBJ2-1, is DGGITQSPKYLFRKEGQNVTLSCEQNLNHDAMYWYRQDPGQGLRLIYYSQIVNDFQKGDIAEGYSVSREKKESFPLTVTSAQKNPTAFYLCASSVRGGDVFFGPGTRLTVL.

The chain links TRBV27 to TRBJ1-1, with 7 nucleotides matching TRBD1. The CDR3 contains 15 residues. Looked up from germline, CDR1 is MNHEY and CDR2 is SMNVEV (reference sequence). J gave up 0 bases and V 0 bases, and 1 base lay outside the gene matches. The DNA of the CDR3 is TGTGCCAGCAGTTTATCGACAGGGATGAACACTGAAGCTTTCTTT. The encoded protein is CASSLSTGMNTEAFF.

The chain recombines TRBV4-3 with TRBJ1-5, with a weak D call TRBD1 (5 bases). This CDR3 is 17 amino acids long. The germline CDR1 and CDR2 sequences are LGHNA and YSLEER. With 1 base removed from V and 0 bases from J, the gap between germline ends came to 13 bases. CDR3 DNA: TGCGCCAGCAGCCAAGGGGTCGGGGGGGATAGCAATCAGCCCCAGCATTTT. Translating gives CASSQGVGGDSNQPQHF.